This entry describes one T cell receptor (beta chain). Its target is unknown. Treatment: 19 received Ad26.COV2.S at low or high dose, single or two shots; about 5 received placebo; per-sample allocation not given. On day 63 after the first injection, vaccine and placebo recipients gave samples. The data originate from a study of Ad26.COV2.S vaccination and SARS-CoV-2 variants. Study findings and constraints: It was reported that spike-specific CD8+ and CD4+ T cell responses were substantially broad after vaccination.

Here immunoSEQ multiplex PCR was the method, and the copy in TCRdb shows in-frame clones only, minus some. The table lists hundreds of thousands of clones, roughly 89% of them singletons. This sequence was found in a person aged 18-60 years who received the Ad26.COV2.S COVID-19 vaccine or a placebo. Material: peripheral blood, obtained in a trial of Ad26.COV2.S vaccine versus placebo.

The CDR3 nucleotides are TGTGCCAGCAGCCATGGGACACCAGCATATGGCTACACCTTC. Its protein is CASSHGTPAYGYTF. The V call is TRBV7-2, the J call TRBJ1-2; D is possibly TRBD1 (6 bases). Germline CDR1 SGHTA, CDR2 FQGNSA. V lost 5 bases, J lost 5 bases, and 15 bases lay in between. The CDR3 has 14 amino acids.